The rows below give T cell receptor beta chains drawn from one sample of a study of blood T cell repertoires in COVID-19. Method: immunoSEQ multiplex PCR; TCRdb's copy keeps in-frame clones and lacks some. The table shows around 370,000 clones, with over 80% occurring only once. Sequenced: peripheral blood. The source is a woman between 45 and 60 years old with COVID-19, enrolled during active disease. Each CDR3 is given without its conserved first and last residue.

v_gene	j_gene	len	CDR3aa
TRBV30	TRBJ2-1	13	AWSPGLADGNEQF
TRBV5-4	TRBJ2-1	13	ASSPTGLALNEQF
TRBV5-1	TRBJ1-4	14	ASSLGTGPTNEKLF
TRBV7-6	TRBJ2-3	14	ASSSPLAGGTDTQY
TRBV29-1	TRBJ1-1	9	SVRGRFEAF
TRBV6-6	TRBJ1-1	9	AILLGIEAF
TRBV24-1	TRBJ2-7	13	ATSDTDNLSYEQY
TRBV4-3	TRBJ2-2	13	ASSQEPLAAGELF
TRBV4-1	TRBJ1-1	13	ASSQGDSMNTEAF
TRBV29-1	TRBJ2-1	13	SVEGLAGVYNEQF
TRBV18	TRBJ2-2	14	ASSPKLGGYGGELF
TRBV2	TRBJ1-2	10	ASSEDISGYT